What follows describes a single TCR beta chain. V lost 3 bases and J lost 1, with 15 bases in between. The germline V gene has CDR1 GTSNPN and CDR2 SVGIG (reference sequence). This CDR3 region has 15 residues. This entry comes from a study of blood T cell repertoires in COVID-19. Assay: immunoSEQ multiplex PCR; the TCRdb copy retains only in-frame clones and omits some. The sample comprises under 250,000 clones, about three quarters of which are singletons, and 7.2% rests with the top ten. The sequence came from a woman in her 70s with acute or convalescent COVID-19. This chain joins TRBV30 and TRBJ1-1; D possibly corresponds to TRBD1 (5 bases). Material for sequencing was peripheral blood. The CDR3 sequence is CAWSRGGGSNTEAFF. The CDR3 region has the DNA TGTGCCTGGAGCCGGGGGGGAGGGTCGAACACTGAAGCTTTCTTT.